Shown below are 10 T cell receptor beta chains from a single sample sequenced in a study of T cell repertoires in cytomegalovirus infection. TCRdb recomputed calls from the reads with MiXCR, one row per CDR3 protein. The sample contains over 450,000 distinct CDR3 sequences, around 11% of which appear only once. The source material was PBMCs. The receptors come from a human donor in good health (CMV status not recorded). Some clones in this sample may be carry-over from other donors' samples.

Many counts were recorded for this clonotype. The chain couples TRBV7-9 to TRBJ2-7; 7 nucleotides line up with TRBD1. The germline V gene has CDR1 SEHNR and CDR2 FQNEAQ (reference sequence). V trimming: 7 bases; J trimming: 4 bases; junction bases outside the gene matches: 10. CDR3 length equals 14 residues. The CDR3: CASTHRDSTYEQYF. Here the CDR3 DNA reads TGTGCCAGCACGCACCGGGACAGCACATACGAGCAGTACTTC.

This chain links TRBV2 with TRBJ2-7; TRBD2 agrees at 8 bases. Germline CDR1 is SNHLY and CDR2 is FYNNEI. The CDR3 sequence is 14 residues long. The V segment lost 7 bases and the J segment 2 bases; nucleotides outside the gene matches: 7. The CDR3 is CASTLAGDPYEQYF. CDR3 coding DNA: TGTGCCAGCACCCTAGCGGGTGATCCCTACGAGCAGTACTTC.

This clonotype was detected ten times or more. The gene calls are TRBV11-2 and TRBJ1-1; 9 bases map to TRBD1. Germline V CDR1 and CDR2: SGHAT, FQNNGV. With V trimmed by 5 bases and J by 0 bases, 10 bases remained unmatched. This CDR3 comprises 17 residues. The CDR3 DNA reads TGTGCCAGCAGCGTCGGGACAGGGCATGAGGTGAACACTGAAGCTTTCTTT. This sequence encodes CASSVGTGHEVNTEAFF.

The CDR3 coding sequence is TGTGCCAGCAGTTTATCCCTCCTCAGGACGTATATGAACACCGGGGAGCTGTTTTTT. It encodes CASSLSLLRTYMNTGELFF. The V call is TRBV27, the J call TRBJ2-2; no clear D gene. There are 19 residues in the CDR3. Germline loops: CDR1 MNHEY, CDR2 SMNVEV (reference sequence). The germline V and J ends were trimmed by 0 bases and 1 base, with 18 bases remaining between them.

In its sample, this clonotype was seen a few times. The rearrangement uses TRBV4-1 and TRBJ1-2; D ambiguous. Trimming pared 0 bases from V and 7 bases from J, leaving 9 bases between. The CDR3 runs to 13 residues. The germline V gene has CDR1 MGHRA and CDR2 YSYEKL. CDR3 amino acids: CASSQDLKSGYTF. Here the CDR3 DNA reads TGCGCCAGCAGCCAAGATTTAAAATCTGGCTACACCTTC.

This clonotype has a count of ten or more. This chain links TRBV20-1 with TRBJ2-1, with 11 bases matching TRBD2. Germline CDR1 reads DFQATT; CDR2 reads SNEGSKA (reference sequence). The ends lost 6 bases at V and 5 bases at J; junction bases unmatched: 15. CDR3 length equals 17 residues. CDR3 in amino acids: CSASSGGHHGMNNEQFF. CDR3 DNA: TGCAGTGCCTCTAGCGGGGGGCACCACGGGATGAACAATGAGCAGTTCTTC.

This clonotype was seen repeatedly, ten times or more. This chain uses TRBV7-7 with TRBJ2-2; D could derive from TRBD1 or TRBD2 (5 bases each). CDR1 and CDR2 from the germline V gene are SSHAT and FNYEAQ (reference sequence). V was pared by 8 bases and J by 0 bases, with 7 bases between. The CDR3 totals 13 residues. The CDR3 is CASGGANTGELFF. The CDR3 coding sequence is TGTGCCAGCGGGGGAGCGAACACCGGGGAGCTGTTTTTT.

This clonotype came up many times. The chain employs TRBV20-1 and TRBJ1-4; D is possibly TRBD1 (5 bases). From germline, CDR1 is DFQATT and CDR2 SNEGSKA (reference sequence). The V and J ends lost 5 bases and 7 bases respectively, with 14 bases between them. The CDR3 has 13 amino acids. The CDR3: CSARGGGGEKLFF. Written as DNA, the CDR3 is TGCAGTGCTCGCGGGGGTGGAGGTGAAAAACTGTTTTTT.

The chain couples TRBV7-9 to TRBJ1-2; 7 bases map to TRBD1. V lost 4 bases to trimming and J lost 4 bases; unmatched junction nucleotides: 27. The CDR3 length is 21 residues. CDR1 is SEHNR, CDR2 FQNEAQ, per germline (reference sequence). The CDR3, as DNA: TGTGCCAGCAGCTCTAAGTGGACAGGAGCAGACCCACAGCGGGGTAGCTATGGCTACACCTTC. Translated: CASSSKWTGADPQRGSYGYTF.

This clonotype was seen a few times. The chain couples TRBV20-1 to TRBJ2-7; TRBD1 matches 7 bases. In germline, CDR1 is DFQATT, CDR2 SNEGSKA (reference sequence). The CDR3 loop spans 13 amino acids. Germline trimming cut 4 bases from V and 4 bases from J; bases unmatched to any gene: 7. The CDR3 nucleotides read TGCAGTGCTACCCGGACAGGTCATTACGAGCAGTACTTC. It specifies CSATRTGHYEQYF.